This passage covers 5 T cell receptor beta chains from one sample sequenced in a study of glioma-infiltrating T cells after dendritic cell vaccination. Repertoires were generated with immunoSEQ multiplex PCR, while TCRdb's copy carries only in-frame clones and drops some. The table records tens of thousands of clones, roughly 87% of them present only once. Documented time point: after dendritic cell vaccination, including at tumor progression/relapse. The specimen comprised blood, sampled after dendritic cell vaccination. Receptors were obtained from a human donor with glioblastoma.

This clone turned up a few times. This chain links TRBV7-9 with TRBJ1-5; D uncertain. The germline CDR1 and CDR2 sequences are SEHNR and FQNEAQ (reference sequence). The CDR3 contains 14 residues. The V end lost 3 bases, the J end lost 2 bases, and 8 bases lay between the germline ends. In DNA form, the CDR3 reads TGTGCCAGCAGCTTTAGCGGGGGCAATCAGCCCCAGCATTTT. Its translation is CASSFSGGNQPQHF.

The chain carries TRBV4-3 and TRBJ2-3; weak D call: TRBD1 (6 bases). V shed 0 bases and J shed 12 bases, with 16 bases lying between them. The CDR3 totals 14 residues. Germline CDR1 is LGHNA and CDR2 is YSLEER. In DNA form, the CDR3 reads TGCGCCAGCAGCCAAGATCATCCGGGACAACAACAGTATTTT. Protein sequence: CASSQDHPGQQQYF.

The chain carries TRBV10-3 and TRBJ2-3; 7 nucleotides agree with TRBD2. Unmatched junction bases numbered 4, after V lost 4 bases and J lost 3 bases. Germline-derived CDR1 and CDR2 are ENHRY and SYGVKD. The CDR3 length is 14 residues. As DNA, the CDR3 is TGTGCCATCAGTGTCAGCGGGGCGACAGATACGCAGTATTTT. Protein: CAISVSGATDTQYF.

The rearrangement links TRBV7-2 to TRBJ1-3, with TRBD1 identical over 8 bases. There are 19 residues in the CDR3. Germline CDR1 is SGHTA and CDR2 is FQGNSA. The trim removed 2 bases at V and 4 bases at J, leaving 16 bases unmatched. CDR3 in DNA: TGTGCCAGCAGCTTATTCCGGGGCGACAGGGGTAAATCAGGAAACACCATATATTTT. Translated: CASSLFRGDRGKSGNTIYF.

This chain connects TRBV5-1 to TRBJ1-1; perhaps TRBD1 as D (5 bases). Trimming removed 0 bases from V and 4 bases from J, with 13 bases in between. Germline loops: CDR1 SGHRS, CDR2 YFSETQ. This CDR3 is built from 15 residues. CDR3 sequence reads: CASSLGEVGGTEAFF. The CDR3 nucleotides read TGCGCCAGCAGCTTGGGGGAGGTCGGGGGCACTGAAGCTTTCTTT.